The present entry profiles one T cell receptor (beta chain) with its context. These data are taken from a study of T-cell reconstitution after alpha-beta-depleted transplantation in children. Using unique molecular identifiers, the investigators prepared the TCRbeta library. A single record per CDR3 protein comes from TCRdb applying MiXCR to the PCR reads. The table lists some 490,000 distinct CDR3 sequences, around an eighth of them singletons. The CDR3 has 15 residues. Germline-derived CDR1 and CDR2 are DFQATT and SNEGSKA (reference sequence). V shed 0 bases, J shed 9 bases, and the junction held 4 bases outside the gene matches.

The chain has TRBV20-1 and TRBJ2-1, with 14 bases that match TRBD2. The clonotype was recovered from a human donor who donated a stem cell graft to a child with combined immunodeficiency. Here the sequenced sample was PBMCs from the stem cell graft donor, taken from the stem cell graft. This CDR3 is CSARDGTSGSVEQFF. CDR3 nucleotide sequence: TGCAGTGCTAGAGACGGGACTAGCGGGAGTGTTGAGCAGTTCTTC.